This TCR beta chain was captured by sequencing in a study of OX40 agonist ivuxolimab in advanced cancers. Study-level information: The patients received agonistic anti-OX40 (CD134) antibody ivuxolimab. There were three patients with partial responses, one having hepatocellular carcinoma and two cutaneous melanoma.

Profiled with immunoSEQ multiplex PCR; TCRdb holds only in-frame clones, not every one. Of approximately 98,000 clones in the sample, about four fifths were seen once. Cycle 7 day 1, cycle 4 day 1, and baseline were the timepoints at which blood was sampled. Comment on this clone: As yet, its antigen is unknown.

The study's findings and limits: CD8+ T cells showed, on average, more clonal expansion than CD4+ cells.

The V gene's germline CDR1 is SGHDT and CDR2 YYEEEE. The CDR3 sequence is 17 residues long. Deletions cut 0 bases from V and 3 bases from J, with 18 bases between. Specimen: CD4+ or CD8+ T cells sorted from blood, collected in a trial of the OX40 agonist ivuxolimab. The sequence was collected from an adult with an advanced solid tumor such as melanoma, head and neck, liver or kidney cancer. The chain has TRBV5-6 and TRBJ1-2; a weak D match, TRBD1 (5 bases). This CDR3 is CASSLEERQPGDYGYTF. Here the CDR3 DNA reads TGTGCCAGCAGCTTGGAAGAACGGCAGCCGGGGGACTATGGCTACACCTTC.